This T cell receptor (beta chain) was recorded in a study of cytomegalovirus exposure and HLA in healthy donors. Germline CDR1 is MNHNS and CDR2 is SASEGT. The CDR3 contains 13 residues. The J segment lost 8 bases and the V segment lost 2 bases, leaving 4 bases of the junction unmatched. Findings and limits, study-wide: A likely sequencing artifact accounted for one observed cluster of highly shared sequence variants.

A note on this clone: Its antigen is not identified.

Amplification used 60 Vbeta primers and 13 Jbeta primers. Here immunoSEQ multiplex PCR was the method, and the copy in TCRdb shows in-frame clones only, minus some. The listing records about 110,000 clones. The chain combines TRBV6-1 with TRBJ1-2; 8 bases map to TRBD1. This receptor was obtained from a man aged 35 to 55 in good health and CMV-seropositive. Sequenced input: PBMCs. The CDR3 here is CASSEQGAEGYTF. The CDR3 region has the DNA TGTGCCAGCAGTGAACAGGGGGCGGAGGGCTACACCTTC.